Listed below are T cell receptor beta chains from one sample, sequenced in a study of blood T cell repertoires in COVID-19. Here immunoSEQ multiplex PCR was the method, and the copy in TCRdb shows in-frame clones only, minus some. The sample yields around 300,000 clones, around 89% seen once. Sequenced input: PBMCs or T cells enriched from blood (not recorded which). The receptors here all came from a woman younger than 35 who had recovered from COVID-19. Each CDR3 is given with its conserved first and last residue. Fields, in order: D gene, J gene, clone size, V gene, CDR3 DNA, CDR3 protein. A D gene is named only where the DNA matches it firmly. A clone size is listed for some rows: how often the clone was seen (once, few, many), or a class if it is expanded.

>TRBD1|TRBJ1-1|-|TRBV3-1/TRBV3-2
TGTGCCAGCAGCCTCCAGATAAGGACAGGAGGAACTGAAGCTTTCTTT
CASSLQIRTGGTEAFF
>-|TRBJ1-6|-|TRBV5-1
TGCGCCAGCAGCTTGGTGTCCGGGTCAGGGTCACCCCTCCACTTT
CASSLVSGSGSPLHF
>-|TRBJ2-1|-|TRBV5-1
TGCGCCAGCAGCTCCGCGGGGAGAGGTGAGCAGTTCTTC
CASSSAGRGEQFF
>-|TRBJ1-6|few|TRBV6-5
TGTGCCAGCAGAGGTACAGGATATAATTCACCCCTCCACTTT
CASRGTGYNSPLHF
>-|TRBJ2-7|-|TRBV2
TGTGCCAGCAGCGGCCCCAGGGGATTAGAAGAGCAGTACTTC
CASSGPRGLEEQYF
>TRBD1|TRBJ2-7|-|TRBV5-1
TGCGCCAGCAGCTCTGAGGGGGCGGGCGAGCAGTACTTC
CASSSEGAGEQYF
>-|TRBJ1-6|-|TRBV6-5
TGTGCCAGCAGGAGACAGTATAATTCACCCCTCCACTTT
CASRRQYNSPLHF
>-|TRBJ2-1|-|TRBV28
TGTGCCAGCAGTCCGGGAGATGAGCAGTTCTTC
CASSPGDEQFF
>TRBD2|TRBJ2-7|-|TRBV6-5
TGTGCCAGCAGTTACGGGAGGGGCGACGAGCAGTACTTC
CASSYGRGDEQYF
>-|TRBJ1-1|-|TRBV7-9
TGTGCCAGCAGCCCTACGAGGGACACTGAAGCTTTCTTT
CASSPTRDTEAFF
>-|TRBJ1-1|-|TRBV21-1
TGTGCCAGCAGCAAATCCGCTGCGGAGAACACTGAAGCTTTCTTT
CASSKSAAENTEAFF
>-|TRBJ2-1|-|TRBV5-1
TGCGCCAGCAGCTTGGATCTAGCAAGTCCCCAGTTCTTC
CASSLDLASPQFF
>TRBD2|TRBJ2-3|-|TRBV3-1/TRBV3-2
TGTGCCAGCAGCCAAGACCTCAGCGGGGGTACTGGGGATACGCAGTATTTT
CASSQDLSGGTGDTQYF
>-|TRBJ2-1|-|TRBV24-1
TGTGCCACCAGTGATAATAGGGGCCTAGCGGAGCAGTTCTTC
CATSDNRGLAEQFF
>-|TRBJ1-2|few|TRBV3-1/TRBV3-2
TGTGCCAGCAGCCACCCAGGGAACTATGGCTACACCTTC
CASSHPGNYGYTF
>-|TRBJ2-3|-|TRBV28
TGTGCCAGCAGTCCGGGGACAGTGGGAGGGCAGTATTTT
CASSPGTVGGQYF
>TRBD1|TRBJ2-3|-|TRBV11-1
TGTGCCAGCAGCACCGGGACAGGGGGTGCAGATACGCAGTATTTT
CASSTGTGGADTQYF
>TRBD1|TRBJ2-5|-|TRBV5-6
TGTGCCAGCAGCCGGACAGGGGAAGAGACCCAGTACTTC
CASSRTGEETQYF
>TRBD1|TRBJ1-1|-|TRBV20-1
TGCAGTGCTAGTCCCCGGGACAGGGGGCTAACTGAAGCTTTCTTT
CSASPRDRGLTEAFF
>-|TRBJ2-7|-|TRBV2
TGTGCCAGCGTCTTGTTGGGCAGCTACGAGCAGTACTTC
CASVLLGSYEQYF
>-|TRBJ2-1|once|TRBV5-1
TGCGCCAGCAGCTCTTCCAATGAGCAGTTCTTC
CASSSSNEQFF
>TRBD2|TRBJ2-1|-|TRBV6-4
TGTGCCAGCAGCCTGGGACTAGCGGCCTACAATGAGCAGTTCTTC
CASSLGLAAYNEQFF
>-|TRBJ1-5|-|TRBV6-5
TGTGCCAGCAGAGGGGGGGGGAGCAATCAGCCCCAGCATTTT
CASRGGGSNQPQHF
>TRBD1|TRBJ1-1|-|TRBV27
TGTGCCAGCAGTCCCTTGACAGGGACCACTGAAGCTTTCTTT
CASSPLTGTTEAFF
>-|TRBJ2-7|-|TRBV6-5
TGTGCCAGCAGAAACGTACAGGGTTTCGAGCAGTACTTC
CASRNVQGFEQYF
>-|TRBJ1-1|-|TRBV4-1
TGCGCCAGCAGCCACTTTGGGGGGTCCACTGAAGCTTTCTTT
CASSHFGGSTEAFF
>TRBD2|TRBJ2-3|-|TRBV5-1
TGCGCCAGCAGCCCTGGCACTAGCGGGACAAACACAGATACGCAGTATTTT
CASSPGTSGTNTDTQYF
>TRBD1|TRBJ1-4|-|TRBV3-1/TRBV3-2
TGTGCCAGCGAGGACAGGGCGGGTGAAAAACTGTTTTTT
CASEDRAGEKLFF
>TRBD1|TRBJ2-7|-|TRBV13
TGTGCCAGCAGCTCTAAGACAGGGGCTTACGAGCAGTACTTC
CASSSKTGAYEQYF
>-|TRBJ1-2|-|TRBV3-1/TRBV3-2
TGTGCCAGCAGCCAAAGCGGGTCTAACTATGGCTACACCTTC
CASSQSGSNYGYTF
>TRBD2|TRBJ2-3|-|TRBV3-1/TRBV3-2
TGTGCCAGCAGCCAACAGACTAGCGAGCTCACAGATACGCAGTATTTT
CASSQQTSELTDTQYF
>-|TRBJ2-3|-|TRBV5-1
TGCGCCAGCAGCCTCCGAGTGGGCACAGATACGCAGTATTTT
CASSLRVGTDTQYF
>TRBD2|TRBJ2-3|-|TRBV3-1/TRBV3-2
TGTGCCAGCAGCCAAGGTAGCGGGGGGGATTACGATACGCAGTATTTT
CASSQGSGGDYDTQYF
>TRBD2|TRBJ2-5|-|TRBV5-4
TGTGCCAGCAGCCCGGACCTCGGGAGGAGAGAGACCCAGTACTTC
CASSPDLGRRETQYF
>TRBD2|TRBJ2-5|-|TRBV28
TGTGCCAGCAGTCGGACTAGCGGGGGGTACCAAGAGACCCAGTACTTC
CASSRTSGGYQETQYF
>-|TRBJ2-5|-|TRBV3-1/TRBV3-2
TGTGCCAGCAGCCAAGATCTATCCCCAGGGGAGGGAGAGACCCAGTACTTC
CASSQDLSPGEGETQYF
>-|TRBJ2-7|once|TRBV5-1
TGCGCCAGCAGCTTGGATTTGGGGGCCATAGACGAGCAGTACTTC
CASSLDLGAIDEQYF
>TRBD1|TRBJ2-7|-|TRBV7-8
TGTGCCAGCAGCTTCTCCCGGGACAGGGAGTTGTACTTC
CASSFSRDRELYF
>TRBD1|TRBJ1-6|-|TRBV28
TGTGCCAGCAAGTCCCGGACAGGGAATAATTCACCCCTCCACTTT
CASKSRTGNNSPLHF
>TRBD1|TRBJ2-1|-|TRBV27
TGTGCCAGCAGTTTAAGTTCCGGGACAGGGTGGAATGAGCAGTTCTTC
CASSLSSGTGWNEQFF
>-|TRBJ1-6|-|TRBV30
TGTGCCTGGAGAGCCATCACAGGGAATTCACCCCTCCACTTT
CAWRAITGNSPLHF
>-|TRBJ2-7|-|TRBV10-3
TGTGCCATCGGGGACACCAAGCCTTACGAGCAGTACTTC
CAIGDTKPYEQYF
>-|TRBJ2-7|-|TRBV19
TGTGCCAGTAGTATAGTCCCCGGCGGGGTGGATAACAAGCAGTACTTC
CASSIVPGGVDNKQYF
>-|TRBJ2-7|-|TRBV11-2
TGTGCCAGCAGCGTCAGCAGGTCGATGTACGAGCAGTACTTC
CASSVSRSMYEQYF
>-|TRBJ1-1|-|TRBV25-1
TGTGCCAGCAGCACTGTTAACACTGAAGCTTTCTTT
CASSTVNTEAFF
>-|TRBJ2-7|once|TRBV11-2
TGTGCCAGCAGCCTGGGGCCGTCAGACTCCTACGAGCAGTACTTC
CASSLGPSDSYEQYF
>-|TRBJ2-6|-|TRBV2
TGTGCCAGCAGTGAGCGTGAATTCTCTGGGGCCAACGTCCTGACTTTC
CASSEREFSGANVLTF
>-|TRBJ1-1|-|TRBV6-5
TGTGCCAGCAACAGGGATAGGAACACTGAAGCTTTCTTT
CASNRDRNTEAFF
>-|TRBJ1-1|-|TRBV5-1
TGCGCCAGCAGCTCGGTACTATCTCTGGGCACTGAAGCTTTCTTT
CASSSVLSLGTEAFF
>-|TRBJ1-2|-|TRBV29-1
TGCAGCGTTGAAGATCTTCCAGAATATGGCTACACCTTC
CSVEDLPEYGYTF
>-|TRBJ2-5|-|TRBV7-2
TGTGCCAGCAGCCCGCCCGGGACACCCAGTTGGGAGACCCAGTACTTC
CASSPPGTPSWETQYF
>-|TRBJ2-1|-|TRBV9
TGTGCCAGCAGCCTAAGCGGCCTAGAAAACAATGAGCAGTTCTTC
CASSLSGLENNEQFF
>-|TRBJ2-1|-|TRBV7-2
TGTGCCAGCAGCTTCAGACTACTAACAGACAATGAGCAGTTCTTC
CASSFRLLTDNEQFF
>TRBD1|TRBJ1-2|-|TRBV9
TGTGCCAGCAGCGTAGTGGCAGGGGGGAACTATGGCTACACCTTC
CASSVVAGGNYGYTF
>TRBD1|TRBJ2-7|-|TRBV9
TGTGCCAGCAGCAACCGGGACAGGGGCTACGAGCAGTACTTC
CASSNRDRGYEQYF